These 27 T cell receptor beta chains originate from one sample sequenced in a study of cytomegalovirus exposure and HLA in healthy donors. The PCR contained 60 Vbeta and 13 Jbeta primers. This table comes from immunoSEQ multiplex PCR, and its TCRdb copy is limited to in-frame clones, with some not included. The data hold approximately 80,000 clones, with roughly 63% observed a single time. The sequencing input was PBMCs. The receptors originated from a woman aged 35 to 49 in good health and CMV-seropositive.

The genes are TRBV7-2 and TRBJ2-2; 10 bases are shared with TRBD2. J gave up 8 bases and V 0 bases, and 6 bases lay outside the gene matches. The germline V gene has CDR1 SGHTA and CDR2 FQGNSA. The CDR3 sequence is 16 residues long. CDR3 bases: TGTGCCAGCAGCTTAGCTCTAGCGGGAGTAAGTGGGGAGCTGTTTTTT. This codes for CASSLALAGVSGELFF.

The gene calls are TRBV6-6 and TRBJ1-6; D not resolved. Germline V gene lookup returns CDR1 MNHNY and CDR2 SVGAGI (reference sequence). The CDR3 runs 13 residues. Trimming shortened V by 4 bases and J by 2 bases, and 3 bases separated the two germline ends. CDR3 residues: CASSFAYNSPLHF. Here the CDR3 DNA reads TGTGCCAGCAGTTTCGCCTATAATTCACCCCTCCACTTT.

The V call is TRBV7-8, the J call TRBJ2-1; 8 positions match TRBD1. The V and J ends lost 5 bases and 9 bases, in that order; junction bases with no gene match: 12. The length of the CDR3 is 15 residues. Germline V lookup: CDR1 SGHVS, CDR2 FQNEAQ. CDR3: CASSPVDRAFREQFF. Written as DNA, the CDR3 is TGTGCCAGCAGCCCAGTGGACAGGGCTTTTCGTGAGCAGTTCTTC.

This sequence joins TRBV7-2 and TRBJ2-7, with a weak D call TRBD1 (6 bases). This CDR3 contains 16 residues. CDR1 is SGHTA, CDR2 FQGNSA, per germline. V dropped 1 base and J dropped 3 bases, with 16 bases sitting between them. The CDR3 region is CASSLEPQGGIYEQYF. The CDR3 DNA follows: TGTGCCAGCAGCTTAGAACCACAGGGTGGCATCTACGAGCAGTACTTC.

The chain links TRBV11-3 to TRBJ2-1, with 7 bases matching TRBD2. J gave up 10 bases and V 5 bases, and 20 bases lay outside the gene matches. CDR3 length equals 17 residues. Germline-derived CDR1 and CDR2 are SGHNT and YENEEA. CDR3 in DNA: TGTGCCAGCAGCAAAAGTGCCTTAGCGGGCCCCGGGCCGGAGCAGTTCTTC. Amino acid sequence: CASSKSALAGPGPEQFF. Supplemented by reference TRBV11-3 and TRBJ2-1, the full variable domain reads EAGVVQSPRYKIIEKKQPVAFWCNPISGHNTLYWYLQNLGQGPELLIRYENEEAVDDSQLPKDRFSAERLKGVDSTLKIQPAELGDSAVYLCASSKSALAGPGPEQFFGPGTRLTVL.

A single count supports this clone. The chain carries TRBV14 and TRBJ2-1; 11 bases fit TRBD2. There are 15 residues in the CDR3. V gave up 3 bases and J gave up 9 bases; unmatched junction bases: 7. Looked up from germline, CDR1 is SGHDN and CDR2 is FVKESK. The DNA for the CDR3 is TGTGCCAGCAGCCAGAGTAGCGGGAGGGCCAGTGAGCAGTTCTTC. It codes for CASSQSSGRASEQFF.

The chain joins TRBV27 to TRBJ1-2; D is undetermined. V was cut by 6 bases and J by 3 bases, with 14 bases left in between. CDR1 is MNHEY, CDR2 SMNVEV, per germline (reference sequence). The CDR3 extends over 14 amino acids. CDR3 bases: TGTGCCAGCAGCCGAAACCGGGGTGACTATGGCTACACCTTC. It is translated as CASSRNRGDYGYTF.

This chain connects TRBV9 to TRBJ1-1, with D possibly being TRBD1 (5 bases). Trimming left V 0 bases short and J 4 bases short, with 16 bases between. The CDR3 totals 16 residues. The germline V gene has CDR1 SGDLS and CDR2 YYNGEE. The CDR3 sequence: CASSVGGREGTTEAFF. CDR3 DNA: TGTGCCAGCAGCGTAGGAGGCAGGGAGGGGACCACTGAAGCTTTCTTT.

This clone was seen more than once but under ten times. The V gene is TRBV28, the J gene TRBJ1-2; TRBD1 is a possible D gene (5 bases). The V and J ends lost 7 bases and 4 bases respectively, with 16 bases between them. The CDR3 loop spans 14 amino acids. Germline loops: CDR1 MDHEN, CDR2 SYDVKM. The CDR3 nucleotides read TGTGCCAGCACCCCGACGGGGGGTGGCTATGGCTACACCTTC. Its protein is CASTPTGGGYGYTF.

The chain joins TRBV7-2 to TRBJ2-1; the D is unclear. Germline V gives CDR1 SGHTA, CDR2 FQGNSA. The CDR3 sequence is 15 residues long. Trimming removed 5 bases at V and 1 base at J, with 12 bases between. CDR3 loop: CASSPTLNSYNEQFF. CDR3 bases: TGTGCCAGCAGCCCTACCCTGAATTCCTACAATGAGCAGTTCTTC.

The chain links TRBV25-1 to TRBJ1-3, with D possibly TRBD1 on 6 matching bases. Germline V gene sequence: CDR1 MGHDK, CDR2 SYGVNS. The ends were cut back, 2 bases at V and 0 bases at J, with 8 bases in the middle. The CDR3 consists of 15 residues. CDR3 region: CASSEDRHSGNTIYF. In DNA, the CDR3 is TGTGCCAGCAGTGAAGACAGGCACTCTGGAAACACCATATATTTT.

This clone has a handful of counts. The chain has TRBV19 and TRBJ2-1; 7 bases match TRBD1. The length of the CDR3 is 16 residues. CDR1 is LNHDA, CDR2 SQIVND, per germline (reference sequence). The J segment lost 7 bases and the V segment lost 0 bases, leaving 9 bases of the junction unmatched. CDR3 nucleotide sequence: TGTGCCAGTAGTATAGATCCCGACAGGGTAGTGAATGAGCAGTTCTTC. The encoded protein is CASSIDPDRVVNEQFF. Combining the CDR3 with reference TRBV19 and TRBJ2-1 gives the whole variable domain DGGITQSPKYLFRKEGQNVTLSCEQNLNHDAMYWYRQDPGQGLRLIYYSQIVNDFQKGDIAEGYSVSREKKESFPLTVTSAQKNPTAFYLCASSIDPDRVVNEQFFGPGTRLTVL.

This chain links TRBV18 with TRBJ1-5, with 7 bases matching TRBD1. The CDR3 loop spans 15 amino acids. Germline V gives CDR1 KGHSH, CDR2 LQKENI. V was pared by 1 base and J by 3 bases, with 3 bases of the junction left unmatched. In nucleotides, the CDR3 is TGTGCCAGCTCACCACAAACAGGGGACAATCAGCCCCAGCATTTT. This codes for CASSPQTGDNQPQHF. Drawing the rest from reference TRBV18 and TRBJ1-5, the complete variable domain is NAGVMQNPRHLVRRRGQEARLRCSPMKGHSHVYWYRQLPEEGLKFMVYLQKENIIDESGMPKERFSAEFPKEGPSILRIQQVVRGDSAAYFCASSPQTGDNQPQHFGDGTRLSIL.

This chain uses TRBV5-4 with TRBJ1-2; 9 bases are a match to TRBD1. From germline, CDR1 is SGHNT and CDR2 YYREEE (reference sequence). The CDR3 totals 19 residues. Trimming at V came to 2 bases and at J to 0 bases, leaving 14 bases not matched to a gene. This CDR3 is CASSLLIRDRDDTNYGYTF. As DNA, the CDR3 is TGTGCCAGCAGCTTACTAATCCGGGACAGGGACGATACTAACTATGGCTACACCTTC.

The sample holds a few counts of this clone. The rearrangement joins TRBV10-3 to TRBJ2-7; the D gene is possibly TRBD1 (6 bases). The CDR3 has 15 amino acids. Deletions cut 0 bases from V and 2 bases from J, with 11 bases between. Germline CDR1 reads ENHRY; CDR2 reads SYGVKD. The CDR3 nucleotides read TGTGCCATCAGTGAGTCGGAGACAGGACCCTACGAGCAGTACTTC. Amino acid sequence: CAISESETGPYEQYF.

V gene TRBV30 combines with J gene TRBJ2-7, with 10 nucleotides matching TRBD2. The CDR3 contains 16 residues. Looked up from germline, CDR1 is GTSNPN and CDR2 is SVGIG (reference sequence). The V segment lost 0 bases and the J segment 5 bases; nucleotides outside the gene matches: 10. CDR3 region: CAWSVLGPAGGDEQYF. CDR3 nucleotide sequence: TGTGCCTGGAGTGTACTGGGGCCAGCGGGAGGGGACGAGCAGTACTTC.

V is TRBV4-1 and J is TRBJ1-2, with TRBD1 identical over 7 bases. Germline-derived CDR1 and CDR2 are MGHRA and YSYEKL. The CDR3 length is 16 residues. With V trimmed by 6 bases and J by 0 bases, 10 bases remained unmatched. The CDR3 region has the DNA TGCGCCAGCAGAGTCGCCGGGACAGCTTCTAACTATGGCTACACCTTC. Encoded protein: CASRVAGTASNYGYTF.

The genes are TRBV7-2 and TRBJ1-1, with D uncertain. The CDR3 has 13 residues. The V and J ends lost 2 bases and 1 base respectively, with 5 bases between them. Germline V CDR1 and CDR2: SGHTA, FQGNSA. For the CDR3, the DNA is TGTGCCAGCAGCTTATGGCAGAACACTGAAGCTTTCTTT. Amino acid sequence: CASSLWQNTEAFF.

The chain has TRBV28 and TRBJ2-2; possibly TRBD2 for D (7 bases). Trimming took off 6 bases at V and 6 bases at J, with 17 bases between the two ends. CDR3 size: 15 residues. CDR1 MDHEN and CDR2 SYDVKM come from the germline V gene. The CDR3 DNA sequence: TGTGCCAGCAGCCGGGGGGCGGGGAAGGCCGGGGAGCTGTTTTTT. Translated: CASSRGAGKAGELFF.

This clone was observed a handful of times. The rearrangement joins TRBV28 to TRBJ2-6, with D maybe TRBD1 (5 bases). The V end was cut by 4 bases, the J end by 0 bases, with 10 bases between. The CDR3 consists of 16 residues. Germline CDR1 reads MDHEN; CDR2 reads SYDVKM. The DNA for the CDR3 is TGTGCCAGCAGTTCGACAGCCGACTCTGGGGCCAACGTCCTGACTTTC. Translation gives CASSSTADSGANVLTF.

This clone was seen a few times. This chain uses TRBV9 with TRBJ2-7; the D is unclear. The length of the CDR3 is 12 residues. The germline V gene has CDR1 SGDLS and CDR2 YYNGEE. Trimming took 5 bases from V and 4 from J, leaving 10 bases between them. The DNA of the CDR3 is TGTGCCAGCAGGGTTGACACTTACGAGCAGTACTTC. Its translation is CASRVDTYEQYF.

The chain carries TRBV10-3 and TRBJ1-1; TRBD1 might be the D (6 bases). CDR1 and CDR2 from the germline V gene are ENHRY and SYGVKD. V was clipped by 7 bases and J by 9 bases, with 15 bases between them. This CDR3 is 12 amino acids long. The CDR3 loop reads CAIKSQGAQAFF. The CDR3, as DNA: TGTGCCATCAAATCACAGGGTGCTCAAGCTTTCTTT.

The chain carries TRBV14 and TRBJ2-3; a weak D match, TRBD2 (6 bases). CDR3 size: 17 residues. Germline V lookup: CDR1 SGHDN, CDR2 FVKESK. The V end lost 1 base, the J end lost 2 bases, and 16 bases lay between the germline ends. The chain's CDR3 is CASSQVVPGAYTDTQYF. The CDR3 region has the DNA TGTGCCAGCAGCCAAGTAGTGCCGGGAGCATACACAGATACGCAGTATTTT.

The chain carries TRBV5-3 and TRBJ2-6; no clear D gene. TRBV5-3 is assigned to the ORF class and has an uncertain function. The length of the CDR3 is 14 residues. The V gene lost 4 bases and the J gene lost 4 bases, with 9 bases spanning the gap. The CDR3 DNA sequence: TGTGCCAGAAGCCCCCGAGGAGGGGCCAACGTCCTGACTTTC. The encoded protein is CARSPRGGANVLTF.

The chain joins TRBV6-4 to TRBJ2-1; 8 bases match TRBD2. This CDR3 comprises 16 residues. The germline CDR1 and CDR2 sequences are MRHNA and SNTAGT. V shed 0 bases, J shed 6 bases, and the junction held 7 bases outside the gene matches. The CDR3 sequence is CASSDSGRAGGNEQFF. For the CDR3, the DNA is TGTGCCAGCAGTGACTCCGGGAGGGCCGGGGGCAATGAGCAGTTCTTC.

CDR3 sequence: CASSSRDSGNTIYF. CDR3 DNA sequence: TGTGCCAGCAGCTCGCGCGACTCTGGAAACACCATATATTTT. The J gene is TRBJ1-3, the V gene TRBV5-4; D is ambiguous. Trimming pared 3 bases from V and 0 bases from J, leaving 7 bases between. The CDR3 is made up of 14 amino acids. Germline V gene data show CDR1 as SGHNT and CDR2 as YYREEE (reference sequence). Combining the CDR3 with reference TRBV5-4 and TRBJ1-3 gives the whole variable domain ETGVTQSPTHLIKTRGQQVTLRCSSQSGHNTVSWYQQALGQGPQFIFQYYREEENGRGNFPPRFSGLQFPNYSSELNVNALELDDSALYLCASSSRDSGNTIYFGEGSWLTVV.

This clone was observed a handful of times. The rearrangement uses TRBV7-2 and TRBJ2-3, with no clear D. The CDR3 runs to 14 residues. V lost 0 bases, J lost 2 bases, and 6 bases lay in between. Germline V CDR1 and CDR2: SGHTA, FQGNSA. CDR3 sequence: CASSLAGPTDTQYF. DNA of the CDR3: TGTGCCAGCAGCTTAGCGGGCCCCACAGATACGCAGTATTTT. The full variable domain, in which reference TRBV7-2 and TRBJ2-3 provide the parts outside the CDR3, is GAGVSQSPSNKVTEKGKDVELRCDPISGHTALYWYRQSLGQGLEFLIYFQGNSAPDKSGLPSDRFSAERTGGSVSTLTIQRTQQEDSAVYLCASSLAGPTDTQYFGPGTRLTVL.